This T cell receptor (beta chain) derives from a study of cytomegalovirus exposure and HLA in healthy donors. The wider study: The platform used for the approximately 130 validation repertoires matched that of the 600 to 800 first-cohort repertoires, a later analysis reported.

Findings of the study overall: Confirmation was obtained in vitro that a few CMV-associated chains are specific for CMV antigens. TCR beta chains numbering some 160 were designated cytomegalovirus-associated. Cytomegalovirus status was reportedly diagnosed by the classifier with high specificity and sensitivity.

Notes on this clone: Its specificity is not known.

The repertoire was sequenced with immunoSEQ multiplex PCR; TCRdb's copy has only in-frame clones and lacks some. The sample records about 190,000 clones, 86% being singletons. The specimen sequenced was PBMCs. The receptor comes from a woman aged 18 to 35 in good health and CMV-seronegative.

The CDR3 coding sequence is TGTGCCAGCAAACCAGGGGGCAATCAGCCCCAGCATTTT. Its protein product is CASKPGGNQPQHF. The chain carries TRBV2 and TRBJ1-5; a weak D match, TRBD1 (6 bases). Germline V gene lookup returns CDR1 SNHLY and CDR2 FYNNEI. The CDR3 covers 13 residues. V was clipped by 7 bases and J by 2 bases, with 9 bases between them.